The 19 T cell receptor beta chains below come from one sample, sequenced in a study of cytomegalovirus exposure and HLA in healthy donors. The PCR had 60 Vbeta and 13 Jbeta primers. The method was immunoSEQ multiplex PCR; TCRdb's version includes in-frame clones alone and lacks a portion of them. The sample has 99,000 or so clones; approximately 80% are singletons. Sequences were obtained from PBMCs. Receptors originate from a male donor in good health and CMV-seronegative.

The CDR3: CASDQGGAEAFF. The CDR3 DNA reads as TGTGCCAGTGATCAGGGTGGCGCTGAAGCTTTCTTT. The chain links TRBV19 to TRBJ1-1, with a weak D call TRBD1 (5 bases). CDR3 size: 12 residues. Trimming removed 8 bases at V and 6 bases at J, with 13 bases between. Germline CDR1 and CDR2: LNHDA and SQIVND (reference sequence).

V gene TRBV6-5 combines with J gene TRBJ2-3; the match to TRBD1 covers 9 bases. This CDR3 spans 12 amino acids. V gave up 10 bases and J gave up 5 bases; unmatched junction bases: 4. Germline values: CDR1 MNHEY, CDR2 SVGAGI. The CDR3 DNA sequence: TGTGCCACAAGACAGGGGGTAGATACGCAGTATTTT. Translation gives CATRQGVDTQYF.

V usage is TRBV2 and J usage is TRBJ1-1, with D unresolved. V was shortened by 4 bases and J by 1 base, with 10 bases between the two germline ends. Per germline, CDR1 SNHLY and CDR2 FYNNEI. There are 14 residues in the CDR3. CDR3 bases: TGTGCCAGCAGTGGGGCACAGAGGAACACTGAAGCTTTCTTT. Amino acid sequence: CASSGAQRNTEAFF.

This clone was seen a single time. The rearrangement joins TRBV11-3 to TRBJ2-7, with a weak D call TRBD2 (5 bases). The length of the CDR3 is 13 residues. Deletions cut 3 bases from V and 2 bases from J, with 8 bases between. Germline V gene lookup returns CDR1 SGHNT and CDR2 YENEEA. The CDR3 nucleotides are TGTGCCAGCAGCTTGACGACTACCTACGAGCAGTACTTC. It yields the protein CASSLTTTYEQYF.

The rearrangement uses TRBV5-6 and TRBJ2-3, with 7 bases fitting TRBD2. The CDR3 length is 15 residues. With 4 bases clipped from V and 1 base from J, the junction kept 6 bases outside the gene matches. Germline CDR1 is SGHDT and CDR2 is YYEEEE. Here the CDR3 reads CASSKVAGRTDTQYF. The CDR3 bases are TGTGCCAGCAGCAAAGTAGCGGGCCGCACAGATACGCAGTATTTT.

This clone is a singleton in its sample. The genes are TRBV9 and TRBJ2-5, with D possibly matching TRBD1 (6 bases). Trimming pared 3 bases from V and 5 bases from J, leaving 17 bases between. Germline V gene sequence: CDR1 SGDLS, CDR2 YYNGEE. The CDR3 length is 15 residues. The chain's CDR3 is CASSAAPGQGETQYF. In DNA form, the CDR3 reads TGTGCCAGCAGCGCTGCACCGGGACAAGGGGAGACCCAGTACTTC.

The CDR3 loop reads CASRPSGRAYDTQYF. In DNA, the CDR3 is TGTGCCAGCAGGCCTAGCGGGAGGGCATACGATACGCAGTATTTT. The chain is built from TRBV7-2 and TRBJ2-3, with 12 positions matching TRBD2. The ends lost 6 bases at V and 6 bases at J; junction bases unmatched: 7. The CDR3 is made up of 15 amino acids. CDR1 and CDR2 from the germline V gene are SGHTA and FQGNSA. The full variable domain, in which reference TRBV7-2 and TRBJ2-3 provide the parts outside the CDR3, is GAGVSQSPSNKVTEKGKDVELRCDPISGHTALYWYRQSLGQGLEFLIYFQGNSAPDKSGLPSDRFSAERTGGSVSTLTIQRTQQEDSAVYLCASRPSGRAYDTQYFGPGTRLTVL.

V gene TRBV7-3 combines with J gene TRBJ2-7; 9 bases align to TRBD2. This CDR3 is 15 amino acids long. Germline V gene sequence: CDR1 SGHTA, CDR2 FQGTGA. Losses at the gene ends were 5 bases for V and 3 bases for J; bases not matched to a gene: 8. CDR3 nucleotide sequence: TGTGCCAGCAGCCCGTCCCCTAGCGGGGTCTACGAGCAGTACTTC. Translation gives CASSPSPSGVYEQYF.

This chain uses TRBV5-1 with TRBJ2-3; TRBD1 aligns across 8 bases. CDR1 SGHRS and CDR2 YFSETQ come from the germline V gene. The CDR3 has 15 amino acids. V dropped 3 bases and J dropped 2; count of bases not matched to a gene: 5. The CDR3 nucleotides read TGCGCCAGCAGCTCCGGACAGGGCCTCACAGATACGCAGTATTTT. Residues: CASSSGQGLTDTQYF.

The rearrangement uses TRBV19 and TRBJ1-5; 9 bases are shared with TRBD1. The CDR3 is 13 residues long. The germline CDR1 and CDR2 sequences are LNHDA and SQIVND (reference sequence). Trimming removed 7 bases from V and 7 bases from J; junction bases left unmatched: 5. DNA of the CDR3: TGTGCCAGTATAGGGACAGGGTACCAGCCCCAGCATTTT. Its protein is CASIGTGYQPQHF.

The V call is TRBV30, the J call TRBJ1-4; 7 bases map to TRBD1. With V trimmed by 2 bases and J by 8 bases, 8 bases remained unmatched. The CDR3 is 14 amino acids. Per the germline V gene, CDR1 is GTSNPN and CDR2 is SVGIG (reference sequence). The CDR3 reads CAWSINRGNEKLFF. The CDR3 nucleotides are TGTGCCTGGAGTATCAACAGGGGTAACGAAAAACTGTTTTTT.

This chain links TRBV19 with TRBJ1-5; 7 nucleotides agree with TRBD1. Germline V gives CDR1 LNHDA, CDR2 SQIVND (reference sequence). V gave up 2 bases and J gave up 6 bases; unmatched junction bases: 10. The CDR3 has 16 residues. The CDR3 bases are TGTGCCAGTAGTATATCTAGGGGACAGCTCAGTCAGCCCCAGCATTTT. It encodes CASSISRGQLSQPQHF.

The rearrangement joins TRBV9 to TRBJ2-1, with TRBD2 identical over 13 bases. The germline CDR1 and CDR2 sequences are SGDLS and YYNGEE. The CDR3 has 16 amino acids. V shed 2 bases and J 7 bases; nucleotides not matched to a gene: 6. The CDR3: CASSVTTSGRNNEQFF. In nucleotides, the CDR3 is TGTGCCAGCAGCGTCACGACTAGCGGGAGGAATAATGAGCAGTTCTTC. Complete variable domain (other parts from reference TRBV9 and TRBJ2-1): DSGVTQTPKHLITATGQRVTLRCSPRSGDLSVYWYQQSLDQGLQFLIQYYNGEERAKGNILERFSAQQFPDLHSELNLSSLELGDSALYFCASSVTTSGRNNEQFFGPGTRLTVL.

The CDR3 region is CASSQDHATSGNTIYF. The CDR3 DNA reads as TGTGCCAGCAGCCAAGATCACGCTACCTCTGGAAACACCATATATTTT. The chain is built from TRBV4-2 and TRBJ1-3; D uncertain. The CDR3 is 16 residues long. Trimming left V 0 bases short and J 0 bases short, with 9 bases between. The germline gives CDR1 LGHNA, CDR2 YNFKEQ.

This CDR3 reads CASSSQPYREQYF. CDR3 nucleotides: TGTGCCAGCAGCTCCCAACCCTATCGGGAGCAGTACTTC. The rearrangement joins TRBV9 to TRBJ2-7; D not resolved. CDR1 is SGDLS, CDR2 YYNGEE, per germline. V lost 4 bases and J lost 7, with 15 bases in between. The CDR3 is 13 residues long.

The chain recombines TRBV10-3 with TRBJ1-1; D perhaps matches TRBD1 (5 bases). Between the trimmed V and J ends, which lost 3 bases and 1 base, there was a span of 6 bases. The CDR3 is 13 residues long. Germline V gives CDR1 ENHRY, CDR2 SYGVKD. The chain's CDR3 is CAISEDRNTEAFF. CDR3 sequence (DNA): TGTGCCATCAGTGAAGACAGGAACACTGAAGCTTTCTTT.

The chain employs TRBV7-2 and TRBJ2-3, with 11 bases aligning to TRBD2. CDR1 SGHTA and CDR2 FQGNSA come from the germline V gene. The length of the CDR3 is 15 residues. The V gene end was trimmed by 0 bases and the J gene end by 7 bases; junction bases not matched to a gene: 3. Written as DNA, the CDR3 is TGTGCCAGCAGCTTAGCTGCTAGCGGGAGGCATACGCAGTATTTT. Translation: CASSLAASGRHTQYF.

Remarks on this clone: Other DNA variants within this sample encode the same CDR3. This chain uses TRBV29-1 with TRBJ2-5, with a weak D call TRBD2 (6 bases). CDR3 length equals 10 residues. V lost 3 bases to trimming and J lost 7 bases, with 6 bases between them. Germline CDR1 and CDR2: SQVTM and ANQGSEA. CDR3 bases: TGCAGCGTTGAGGAGGGGACCCAGTACTTC. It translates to CSVEEGTQYF.

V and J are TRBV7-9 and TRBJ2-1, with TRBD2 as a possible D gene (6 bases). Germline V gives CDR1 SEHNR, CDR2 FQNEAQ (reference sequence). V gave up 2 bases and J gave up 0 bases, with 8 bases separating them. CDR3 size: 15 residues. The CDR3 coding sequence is TGTGCCAGCAGCTTACGGGGGAACTCCTACAATGAGCAGTTCTTC. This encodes CASSLRGNSYNEQFF.